This T cell receptor beta chain originates from a study of T-cell memory formation after mild COVID-19. Study-wide points: Pre-infection memory held some responding clones, suggesting pre-existing cross-reactive T cells responded. In second-wave clones peaking day 37, SARS-CoV-2 specificity remained unconfirmed. Clones that got smaller from day 15 to 85 had even CD4/CD8, while clones growing later tipped toward CD4+.

The CDR3 has 15 amino acids. Per the germline V gene, CDR1 is SGDLS and CDR2 is YYNGEE. V shed 4 bases and J shed 3 bases, with 15 bases lying between them. Remarks on this clonotype: Its antigen remains unknown.

Libraries for TCRalpha and TCRbeta carried sample barcodes and unique molecular identifiers via 5'RACE. TCRdb fed the 5' RACE reads into MiXCR, producing one record per CDR3 protein. This sample has fewer than 350,000 distinct CDR3 sequences; more than 13% occur once, and the top ten carry approximately 22%. Sequences were obtained from PBMCs or a T cell subset sorted from them (not recorded which). The receptor's source is a man younger than 35 who had mild COVID-19 (a few samples of this study predate the infection). Cell type and time point are not known. J is TRBJ2-3 and V is TRBV9, with D unclear. Here the CDR3 DNA reads TGTGCCAGCAGCCCAGGCCAGATATCGACAGATACGCAGTATTTT. This translates into CASSPGQISTDTQYF.